The 9 T cell receptor beta chains below all came from one sample that was sequenced in a study of T cell responses to AZD1222 COVID-19 vaccine. Sequenced by immunoSEQ multiplex PCR; TCRdb stores in-frame clones only, minus some. The table shows 160,000 or so clones, with 85% to 95% occurring only once. The source was peripheral blood, collected 28 days after the second AZD1222 dose. These receptors originate from an adult who received the AZD1222 COVID-19 vaccine.

The J gene is TRBJ1-3, the V gene TRBV6-5; 7 bases line up with TRBD1. This CDR3 has 14 residues. The trim removed 6 bases at V and 4 bases at J, leaving 6 bases unmatched. In germline, CDR1 is MNHEY, CDR2 SVGAGI. The CDR3 protein is CASSPTGLGNTIYF. CDR3 nucleotide sequence: TGTGCCAGCAGCCCGACAGGGTTGGGAAACACCATATATTTT.

The CDR3, as DNA: TGCGCCAGCAGCCAGTCGTGGGGCAGCTCCTACGAGCAGTACTTC. Protein sequence: CASSQSWGSSYEQYF. The rearrangement joins TRBV4-1 to TRBJ2-7, with a tentative D call TRBD1 (5 bases). The CDR3 sequence is 15 residues long. Germline V gene data show CDR1 as MGHRA and CDR2 as YSYEKL. Trimming removed 3 bases at V and 0 bases at J, with 12 bases between.

The rearrangement joins TRBV7-9 to TRBJ2-1; D is uncertain. CDR1 and CDR2 (germline): SEHNR, FQNEAQ (reference sequence). Trimming removed 4 bases at V and 7 bases at J, with 14 bases between. The CDR3 covers 14 residues. CDR3 nucleotide sequence: TGTGCCAGCAGCTCGGGCTTCGTAGGGAATGAGCAGTTCTTC. Translating gives CASSSGFVGNEQFF.

The chain is built from TRBV18 and TRBJ1-4; 8 bases are shared with TRBD1. Germline loops: CDR1 KGHSH, CDR2 LQKENI. J was trimmed by 8 bases and V by 4 bases; bases with no gene match: 6. CDR3 size: 14 residues. The CDR3 spells CASSLGQGNEKLFF. CDR3 coding DNA: TGTGCCAGCTCACTAGGACAGGGCAACGAAAAACTGTTTTTT.

Here the CDR3 DNA reads TGTGCCAGCAGCTTAGCCGGGCAGGGCTCCGGCTACACCTTC. This gives the protein CASSLAGQGSGYTF. This chain joins TRBV7-6 and TRBJ1-2; D may be TRBD1 (5 bases). The germline gives CDR1 SGHVS, CDR2 FNYEAQ. V was cut by 0 bases and J by 8 bases, with 13 bases left in between. The length of the CDR3 is 14 residues.

This clone was found a few times. The chain joins TRBV6-5 to TRBJ1-1; no firm D call. Between the trimmed V and J ends, which lost 7 bases and 4 bases, there was a span of 10 bases. Germline V CDR1 and CDR2: MNHEY, SVGAGI. This CDR3 comprises 12 residues. In nucleotides, the CDR3 is TGTGCCAGCAAAGGGTGGGCCACTGAAGCTTTCTTT. Translating gives CASKGWATEAFF.

The chain carries TRBV10-1 and TRBJ2-7, with D unresolved. The germline V gene encodes CDR1 WNHNN and CDR2 SYGVQD (reference sequence). This CDR3 contains 12 residues. V lost 3 bases and J lost 6, with 9 bases in between. The CDR3 here is CASSDKGTEQYF. In DNA, the CDR3 is TGCGCCAGCAGTGACAAGGGTACCGAGCAGTACTTC.

CDR3 coding DNA: TGTGCCAGCAGTCCCTTCTTTAGAGAGCAGTACTTC. It codes for CASSPFFREQYF. The chain uses TRBV25-1 and TRBJ2-7; D is undetermined. The CDR3 has 12 residues. V was trimmed by 5 bases and J by 7 bases, leaving 12 bases between them. Looked up from germline, CDR1 is MGHDK and CDR2 is SYGVNS.

This chain uses TRBV9 with TRBJ1-4; 8 bases are a match to TRBD1. From germline, CDR1 is SGDLS and CDR2 YYNGEE. J gave up 3 bases and V 3 bases, and 4 bases lay outside the gene matches. The CDR3 is made up of 15 amino acids. The CDR3 DNA reads TGTGCCAGCAGCGGGCAGGGGGCCTCTAATGAAAAACTGTTTTTT. Its translation: CASSGQGASNEKLFF.